This T cell receptor beta chain was observed in a study of cytomegalovirus exposure and HLA in healthy donors (dated by TCRdb to about 2017). Regarding the research as a whole: In an earlier analysis of approximately 640 of the donors, approximately 260 Gb of sequence data and 100 million or so unique TCR beta sequences from some 170 million T cells were reported. Approximately 310 gigabases of sequencing data and 70 million to 100 million unique TCR sequences made up an early release that covered under 750 HLA-typed donors. Among the roughly 390 genotyped donors, about 85% belonged to the genetic ancestry cluster associated with self-reported Caucasian donors. The study aimed to test whether signatures of past pathogen exposure could be identified by cataloging public T cell receptors. The study used immunosequencing to profile the T cell repertoires of more than 650 subjects and linked those repertoires to cytomegalovirus serostatus. Besides the first cohort of 550 to 750 subjects, a separate validation cohort made up of 120 or so different subjects was used. To predict cytomegalovirus infection status, the study brought together high-throughput TCR immunosequencing, statistical association of individual TCRs with disease status, and machine learning. A later analysis re-examined previously published TCR beta repertoires from several hundred donors and added high-resolution HLA genotyping to investigate patterns of TCR occurrence. Rather than drawing on any new phenotypic data, the later analysis identified candidate immune exposures from TCR beta sequences and the way those sequences occurred across donors. An earlier analysis of fewer than 700 of the donors applied high-throughput TCR beta sequencing to assess whether each TCR beta V gene segment acted as functional or pseudogenic. Donor age, sex, ethnicity and CMV serostatus were compiled alongside the repertoire data. Genome-wide SNP genotypes for about three fifths of the roughly 670 donors were used in a later genetic analysis, which treated that subset as a discovery cohort. All discovery cohort repertoires had been generated on a single sequencing platform. Both class I and class II loci were covered by HLA typing, at four-digit resolution. The number of donors typed differed by locus, with about 629-630 for A, B, C, DRB1 and DQB1, 522 for DQA1, some 570 for DPA1, and 400 to 490 for DPB1. A few DR-DQ haplotypes were treated as single units for association and clustering because of strong linkage in the cohort. Among 300 to 500 genotyped donors of the cohort, an average of around 250,000 unique TCR beta nucleotide sequences was sequenced per donor, of which 15% to 20% were non-productive.

Unmatched junction bases come to 4, with V trimmed by 6 bases and J by 5 bases. CDR1 MNHEY and CDR2 SVGAGI are derived from the germline V gene. There are 13 amino acids in the CDR3, from cysteine to phenylalanine inclusive. The retained sequence is limited to the CDR3, 39 bases, with the frame set at the first base. In total, 666 healthy bone marrow donors made up the cohort. At the time of sampling, every cohort member was nominally healthy, though immune exposures that went unrecorded were likely present. The donor tested CMV seropositive and was one of the 289 seropositive cohort members. A peripheral blood sample was collected from each donor, and TCR beta sequencing was performed on peripheral blood mononuclear cells. The Qiagen DNeasy Blood Extraction Kit was used to extract genomic DNA from the blood cell samples. Library creation used the immunoSEQ multiplex PCR assay. The multiplex PCR relied on a mix of 60 forward primers for TCR Vbeta segments and 13 reverse primers for TCR Jbeta segments. Amplification of the CDR3 region of rearranged TCR beta genes was performed with a multiplex PCR assay on genomic DNA. The amplified TCR beta libraries were sequenced on the Illumina HiSeq System as 87-base-pair reads. The paper's data handling went like this. Across the 666 repertoires, a later analysis counted 80 million or so unique TCR beta chains, roughly 11 million of which were shared by at least two donors. A nearest-neighbor algorithm error-corrected the raw reads and collapsed the reads into unique sequences, merging closely related sequences to remove PCR and sequencing errors. V, D and J gene segments were assigned by aligning CDR3 sequences to IMGT reference sequences. For a sequence to be retained, a match of at least six nucleotides to both a V gene segment and a J gene segment was required. A rearrangement counted as productive if the CDR3 had no stop codons and remained in frame with V and J, and every other rearrangement counted as non-productive. Following IMGT convention, CDR3 was defined as the stretch from the second conserved V-encoded cysteine to the conserved J-encoded phenylalanine. The earlier analysis of 587 of the donors excluded any sequence lacking an unambiguous match to a single V gene segment. An earlier analysis of fewer than 750 of the donors called V segments functional above 56.7% productive rearrangements and segregating when the between-donor standard deviation exceeded 5%. A statistical classification framework was built for diagnosing cytomegalovirus status from the catalog of TCR beta chain sequences. In a later analysis, V and J genes were assigned by comparing TCR nucleotide sequences against IMGT/GENE-DB human TR gene sequences. A later analysis assigned CDR3 sequences and most-parsimonious VDJ recombination scenarios with the TCRdist pipeline. In a later analysis, each TCR beta chain was defined by its CDR3 amino acid sequence together with its V-gene family, and reads without a unique V-gene family were excluded. In a later analysis, fewer than 650 highly shared, low-generation-probability nucleotide sequences were removed to address suspected cross-contamination and a sequencing artifact. For each public chain, a later analysis derived a clonal expansion index from normalized ranks of inferred template counts within each repertoire. In a later analysis, generation probabilities were computed using a VDJ recombination model fitted to out-of-frame rearrangements, and the results were checked against IGoR. In a later analysis, TCR-TCR, TCR-HLA and TCR-CMV co-occurrence was scored with hypergeometric tests, and a repertoire-size bias correction was applied to TCR pairs. In a later analysis, false discovery rates were estimated by permuting HLA or CMV assignments 20 times. A later analysis grouped co-occurring TCRs with DBSCAN, adding TCRdist sequence similarity when clustering within HLA-allele-positive subsets. Repertoires with fewer than 30,000 or more than 120,000 public chains, plus five repertoires with anomalous nucleotide sharing, were excluded from co-occurrence clustering. Entries here come from immuneACCESS through TCRdb and include only in-frame sequences with V and J called. Some clones fail to appear in such tables; in the studies checked, an unresolved V gene covers under half of the shortfall, and the cause of the remainder is unknown. V and J calls and clone size come straight from that table; D and trimming were deduced from the DNA. The sample records about 110,000 clones, approximately 79% of which are singletons. Roughly 6.2% of the sample is in the top ten clones.

With regard to this clone: It lacks a known antigen. No qualities accompany the bases; no much larger clone lies one base away.

Overall results and qualifications from the work: Strong co-occurrence of HLA alleles, especially DR and DQ, made assigning TCR associations to individual alleles difficult. The authors suggested that the approach could potentially be extended to other disease states and immunological phenotypes. In an earlier analysis of approximately 590 of the donors, most TCR beta V segments appeared in productive rearrangements about 87% or about 30% of the time, broadly matching IMGT annotations. The study listed 164 TCR beta chains as associated with cytomegalovirus. Only TCR beta chains were sequenced in this cohort, and the absence of alpha or paired-chain data limited detectable features. The sequencing pipeline was judged likely to have produced a cluster of highly shared sequence variants as a technical artifact. In both the original and validation cohorts, the classifier was reported to diagnose cytomegalovirus status with high specificity and sensitivity. Specific HLA alleles were associated with over 15,000 TCR beta sequences at a false discovery rate of 0.05 in a later analysis. For the cohort, immune exposure information was limited to CMV serostatus. Sequencing depth was assumed to be roughly uniform across donors in the presence/absence analyses, though that assumption may not hold. According to a later analysis, most CMV-associated TCR beta chains appeared to be HLA-restricted, and the HLA associations seemed to be driven largely by CMV exposure. In a later analysis, TCR association rates were found to vary across HLA loci, with the most associated TCRs seen for DRB1 alleles and the fewest for HLA-C alleles. Compared with the roughly 600-donor mean, donors in an Asian-associated ancestry cluster had fewer N-insertions in productive TCRs, according to a later genetic analysis. Across donors, most TCR sequences were observed very rarely, whereas some public TCRs were present in many individuals. In a later genetic analysis, a missense DCLRE1C variant was associated with V-gene and J-gene trimming of TCR beta chains, and the association was replicated in an independent cohort. The earlier analysis of 587 of the donors excluded 15 to 20 rarely observed V segments, including chromosome 9 orphons, because counts were too low. Because HLA typing was missing for some donors at each locus, association tests included only the typed subset. In a later analysis, HLA-associated TCR beta chains showed more clonal expansion and lower generation probabilities than non-associated chains that were equally common. A few of the identified cytomegalovirus-associated TCR beta chains were confirmed in vitro to be specific for cytomegalovirus antigens. The 87-base-pair reads could not distinguish some IMGT-functional V segments, including TRBV6-2 and TRBV6-3, so those segments were excluded. A further reported finding was that TCR beta sequences accurately predicted the HLA-A and HLA-B alleles for most subjects in the first cohort. Linkage disequilibrium might explain the correlated functional status among segregating V segments, but an unknown experimental factor could not be excluded. According to a later analysis, parvovirus B19, influenza, CMV and Epstein-Barr virus appeared linked to several top co-occurrence clusters.

This receptor was taken from a young man in good health and CMV-seropositive. Sequencing used PBMCs. The chain is assembled from TRBV6-5 and TRBJ2-3; TRBD1 fits 8 bases in the junction. The DNA sequence is TGTGCCAGCAGAGGACAGGGTATAGATACGCAGTATTTT. The translation is CASRGQGIDTQYF.